This T cell receptor (beta chain) originates from a study of blood T cell repertoires in COVID-19. The protocol was immunoSEQ multiplex PCR, while the TCRdb copy is restricted to in-frame clones and leaves out a portion. The sample has 400,000 or so clones; around nine tenths are singletons. Trimming removed 8 bases from V and 8 bases from J; junction bases left unmatched: 3. The CDR3 runs 14 residues. The germline V gene has CDR1 WSHSY and CDR2 SAAADI. The V and J genes are TRBV10-2 and TRBJ2-1; 16 bases line up with TRBD2. The sequenced sample was peripheral blood. The TCR comes from a woman aged 40 to 50 with COVID-19, enrolled during active disease. In nucleotides, the CDR3 is TGCGCCAGCGTGGGACTAGCGGGAGGGTATGAGCAGTTCTTC. It is translated as CASVGLAGGYEQFF.